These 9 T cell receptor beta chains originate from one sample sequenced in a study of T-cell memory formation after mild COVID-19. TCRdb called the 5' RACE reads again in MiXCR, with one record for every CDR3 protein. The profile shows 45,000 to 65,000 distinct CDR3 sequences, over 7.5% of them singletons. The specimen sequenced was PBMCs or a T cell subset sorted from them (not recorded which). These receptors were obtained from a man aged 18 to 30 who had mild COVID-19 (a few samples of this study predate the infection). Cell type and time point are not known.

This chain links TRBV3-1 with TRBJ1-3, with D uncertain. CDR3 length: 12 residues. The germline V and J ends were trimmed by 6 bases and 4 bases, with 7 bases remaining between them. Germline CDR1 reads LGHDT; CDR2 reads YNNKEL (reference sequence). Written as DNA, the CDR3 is TGTGCCAGCAGTCTTCCGGGAAACACCATATATTTT. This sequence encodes CASSLPGNTIYF.

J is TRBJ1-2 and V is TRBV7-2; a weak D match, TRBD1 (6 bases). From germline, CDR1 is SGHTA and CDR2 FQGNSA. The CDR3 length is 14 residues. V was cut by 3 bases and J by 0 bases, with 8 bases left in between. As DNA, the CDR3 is TGTGCCAGCAGCTTCCGGACAGCTAACTATGGCTACACCTTC. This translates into CASSFRTANYGYTF. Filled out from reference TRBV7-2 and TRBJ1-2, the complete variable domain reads GAGVSQSPSNKVTEKGKDVELRCDPISGHTALYWYRQSLGQGLEFLIYFQGNSAPDKSGLPSDRFSAERTGGSVSTLTIQRTQQEDSAVYLCASSFRTANYGYTFGSGTRLTVV.

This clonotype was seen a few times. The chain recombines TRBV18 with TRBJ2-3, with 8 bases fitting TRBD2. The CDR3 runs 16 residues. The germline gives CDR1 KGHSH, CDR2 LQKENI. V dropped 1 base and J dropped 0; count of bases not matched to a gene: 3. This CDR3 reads CASSPRLAGSTDTQYF. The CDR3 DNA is TGTGCCAGCTCACCACGGCTAGCGGGTAGCACAGATACGCAGTATTTT.

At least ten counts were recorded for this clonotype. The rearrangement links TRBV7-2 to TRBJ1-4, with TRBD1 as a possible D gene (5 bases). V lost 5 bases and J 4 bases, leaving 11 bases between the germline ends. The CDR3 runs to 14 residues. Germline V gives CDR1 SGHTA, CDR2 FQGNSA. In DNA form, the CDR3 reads TGTGCCAGCAGCATCACAGGTCTTAATGAAAAACTGTTTTTT. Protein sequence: CASSITGLNEKLFF.

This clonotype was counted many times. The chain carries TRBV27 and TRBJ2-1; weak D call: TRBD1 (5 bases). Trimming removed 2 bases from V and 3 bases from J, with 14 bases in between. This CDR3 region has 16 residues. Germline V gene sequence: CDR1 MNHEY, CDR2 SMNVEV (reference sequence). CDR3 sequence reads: CASSLDPSTDYNEQFF. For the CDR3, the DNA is TGTGCCAGCAGTTTAGACCCGTCGACAGACTACAATGAGCAGTTCTTC.

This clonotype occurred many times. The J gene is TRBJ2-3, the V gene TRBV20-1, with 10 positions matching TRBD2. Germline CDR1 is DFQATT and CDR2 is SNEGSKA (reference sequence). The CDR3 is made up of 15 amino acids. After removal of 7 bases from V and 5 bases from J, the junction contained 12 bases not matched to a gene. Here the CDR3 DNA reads TGCAGTGGTGGGCGGAGCGGGGGGGCAGGAGATACGCAGTATTTT. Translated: CSGGRSGGAGDTQYF.

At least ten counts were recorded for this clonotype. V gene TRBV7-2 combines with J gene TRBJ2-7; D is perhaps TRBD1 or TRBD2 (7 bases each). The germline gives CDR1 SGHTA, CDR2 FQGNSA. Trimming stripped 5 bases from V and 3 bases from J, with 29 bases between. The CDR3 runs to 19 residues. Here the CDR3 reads CASSPGGRGLGEAVYEQYF. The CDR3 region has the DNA TGTGCCAGCAGCCCCGGGGGGAGGGGGCTTGGGGAGGCCGTCTACGAGCAGTACTTC.

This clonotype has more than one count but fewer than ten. CDR3 region: CASSLTGGEGEAFF. The CDR3 bases are TGTGCCAGCAGCCTAACAGGGGGCGAGGGTGAAGCTTTCTTT. This chain uses TRBV7-9 with TRBJ1-1; the match to TRBD1 covers 9 bases. Losses at the gene ends were 5 bases for V and 7 bases for J; bases not matched to a gene: 8. The CDR3 contains 14 residues. Germline V CDR1 and CDR2: SEHNR, FQNEAQ (reference sequence).

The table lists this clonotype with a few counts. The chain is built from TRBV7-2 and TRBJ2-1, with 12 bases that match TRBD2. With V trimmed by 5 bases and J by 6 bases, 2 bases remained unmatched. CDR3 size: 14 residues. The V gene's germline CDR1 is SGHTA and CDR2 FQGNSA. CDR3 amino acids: CASSRLAGANEQFF. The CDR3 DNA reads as TGTGCCAGCAGCCGACTAGCGGGGGCCAATGAGCAGTTCTTC.